What follows are 6 T cell receptor beta chains derived from one specimen sequenced in a study of T cell responses to AZD1222 COVID-19 vaccine. Assay used: immunoSEQ multiplex PCR; TCRdb lists only in-frame clones, some missing. The sample shows about 86,000 clones, roughly 90% of them seen only once. This specimen was peripheral blood, taken on day 0 of AZD1222 vaccination. The source of these receptors is an adult in good health.

This clone occurred once. V is TRBV4-3 and J is TRBJ2-1; the match to TRBD2 covers 9 bases. CDR1 and CDR2 from the germline V gene are LGHNA and YSLEER. With V trimmed by 1 base and J by 8 bases, 15 bases remained unmatched. The CDR3 covers 18 residues. CDR3 residues: CASSQGHAWGSGSYEQFF. CDR3 nucleotide sequence: TGCGCCAGCAGCCAAGGTCACGCTTGGGGTAGCGGGAGCTATGAGCAGTTCTTC.

The chain recombines TRBV9 with TRBJ1-2; D is unresolved. V was pared by 2 bases and J by 5 bases, with 13 bases between. The CDR3 sequence is 14 residues long. Per germline, CDR1 SGDLS and CDR2 YYNGEE. Written as DNA, the CDR3 is TGTGCCAGCAGCGTCGGAGGCAGAACGTATGGCTACACCTTC. Residues: CASSVGGRTYGYTF. The whole variable domain, filled in from reference TRBV9 and TRBJ1-2, reads DSGVTQTPKHLITATGQRVTLRCSPRSGDLSVYWYQQSLDQGLQFLIQYYNGEERAKGNILERFSAQQFPDLHSELNLSSLELGDSALYFCASSVGGRTYGYTFGSGTRLTVV.

This clone has only one observation. The rearrangement uses TRBV6-5 and TRBJ1-6; D is possibly TRBD1 (6 bases). Trimming removed 7 bases at V and 10 bases at J, with 17 bases between. The germline V gene has CDR1 MNHEY and CDR2 SVGAGI. The CDR3 loop spans 14 amino acids. The CDR3 reads CASTRTEGRSPLHF. The CDR3 DNA sequence: TGTGCCAGCACCCGGACAGAGGGGCGATCACCCCTCCACTTT.

The rearrangement uses TRBV19 and TRBJ1-5, with D unclear. Trimming cost V 6 bases and J 5 bases, with 17 bases left between them. In germline, CDR1 is LNHDA, CDR2 SQIVND (reference sequence). The CDR3 consists of 15 residues. CDR3 nucleotide sequence: TGTGCCAGTAGAAATCTCCTAACACAAGATCAGCCCCAGCATTTT. Translation gives CASRNLLTQDQPQHF.

This clone occurred once. The rearrangement links TRBV11-3 to TRBJ2-7; 14 bases are a match to TRBD2. This CDR3 comprises 16 residues. Germline CDR1 and CDR2: SGHNT and YENEEA. Germline trimming cut 1 base from V and 6 bases from J; bases unmatched to any gene: 5. The chain's CDR3 is CASSLGGLAGVTEQYF. The CDR3 nucleotides are TGTGCCAGCAGCTTAGGGGGACTAGCGGGAGTAACCGAGCAGTACTTC. The full variable domain, in which reference TRBV11-3 and TRBJ2-7 provide the parts outside the CDR3, is EAGVVQSPRYKIIEKKQPVAFWCNPISGHNTLYWYLQNLGQGPELLIRYENEEAVDDSQLPKDRFSAERLKGVDSTLKIQPAELGDSAVYLCASSLGGLAGVTEQYFGPGTRLTVT.

V usage is TRBV7-9 and J usage is TRBJ2-1; tentatively, D is TRBD2 (5 bases). This CDR3 comprises 15 residues. The germline V and J ends were trimmed by 2 bases and 0 bases, with 8 bases remaining between them. Germline V gives CDR1 SEHNR, CDR2 FQNEAQ (reference sequence). CDR3 loop: CASSLLRVSYNEQFF. For the CDR3, the DNA is TGTGCCAGCAGCTTACTGAGGGTCTCCTACAATGAGCAGTTCTTC.